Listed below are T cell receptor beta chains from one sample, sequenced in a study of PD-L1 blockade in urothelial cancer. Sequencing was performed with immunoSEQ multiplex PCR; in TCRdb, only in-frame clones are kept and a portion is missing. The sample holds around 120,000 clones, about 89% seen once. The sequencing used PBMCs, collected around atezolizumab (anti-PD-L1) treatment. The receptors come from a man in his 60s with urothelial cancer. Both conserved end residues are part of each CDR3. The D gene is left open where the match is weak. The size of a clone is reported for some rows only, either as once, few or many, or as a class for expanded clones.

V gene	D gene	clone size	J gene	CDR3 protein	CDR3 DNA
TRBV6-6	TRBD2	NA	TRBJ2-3	CASSPTSGGSTDTQYF	TGTGCCAGCAGTCCTACTAGCGGGGGGAGCACAGATACGCAGTATTTT
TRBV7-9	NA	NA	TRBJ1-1	CASSLEPGTEAFF	TGTGCCAGCAGCCTGGAGCCGGGGACTGAAGCTTTCTTT
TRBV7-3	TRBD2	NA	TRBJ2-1	CASSWGLANEQFF	TGTGCCAGCAGCTGGGGACTAGCTAATGAGCAGTTCTTC
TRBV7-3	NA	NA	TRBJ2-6	CASSLGSGANVLTF	TGTGCCAGCAGCTTAGGGAGTGGGGCCAACGTCCTGACTTTC
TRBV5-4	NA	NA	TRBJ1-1	CASSFDPYDTEAFF	TGTGCCAGCAGCTTCGATCCCTATGATACTGAAGCTTTCTTT
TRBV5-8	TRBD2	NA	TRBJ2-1	CASSIGTSGYNEQFF	TGTGCCAGCAGCATCGGGACTAGCGGCTACAATGAGCAGTTCTTC
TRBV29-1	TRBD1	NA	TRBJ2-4	CSVNTGARAKNIQYF	TGCAGCGTGAACACAGGGGCGAGGGCCAAAAACATTCAGTACTTC
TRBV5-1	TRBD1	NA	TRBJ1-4	CASSWPGTGGWEKLFF	TGCGCCAGCAGCTGGCCCGGGACAGGGGGCTGGGAAAAACTGTTTTTT
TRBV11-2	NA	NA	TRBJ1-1	CASSPPAGWNTEAFF	TGTGCCAGCAGCCCCCCAGCAGGGTGGAACACTGAAGCTTTCTTT
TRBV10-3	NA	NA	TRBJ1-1	CAIGYNRDEAFF	TGTGCCATCGGATACAACAGGGACGAAGCTTTCTTT
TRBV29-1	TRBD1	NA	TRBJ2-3	CSVARDRAADTQYF	TGCAGCGTTGCACGGGACAGGGCGGCAGATACGCAGTATTTT
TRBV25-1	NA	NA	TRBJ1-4	CASTRKLFF	TGTGCCAGCACCCGGAAACTGTTTTTT
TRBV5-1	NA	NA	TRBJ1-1	CASQQGSATEAFF	TGCGCCAGTCAACAGGGTTCGGCCACTGAAGCTTTCTTT
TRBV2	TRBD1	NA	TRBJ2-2	CASSETTGAGTGELFF	TGTGCCAGCAGTGAAACGACAGGGGCGGGCACCGGGGAGCTGTTTTTT
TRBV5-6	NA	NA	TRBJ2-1	CASSSKRVGYNEQFF	TGTGCCAGCAGCTCCAAGCGGGTGGGATACAATGAGCAGTTCTTC
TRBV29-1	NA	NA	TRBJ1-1	CSEKTASEAFF	TGCAGCGAAAAGACAGCATCTGAAGCTTTCTTT
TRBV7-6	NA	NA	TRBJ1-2	CASSPRTGSTDGYTF	TGTGCCAGCAGCCCCCGAACAGGGAGTACCGATGGCTACACCTTC
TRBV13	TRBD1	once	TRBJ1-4	CASSRDRGGKLFF	TGTGCCAGCAGCAGGGACAGGGGGGGCAAACTGTTTTTT
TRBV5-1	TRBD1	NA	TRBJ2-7	CASSTGKTGGDEQYF	TGCGCCAGCAGCACCGGAAAGACAGGGGGCGACGAGCAGTACTTC
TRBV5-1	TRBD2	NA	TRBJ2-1	CASSGTSNSYNEQFF	TGCGCCAGCAGCGGGACTAGCAACTCCTACAATGAGCAGTTCTTC
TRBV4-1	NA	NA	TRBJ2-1	CASSQESSGNEQFF	TGCGCCAGCAGCCAAGAGAGTAGCGGCAATGAGCAGTTCTTC
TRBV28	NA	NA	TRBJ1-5	CASSESNQPQHF	TGTGCCAGCAGTGAGAGCAATCAGCCCCAGCATTTT
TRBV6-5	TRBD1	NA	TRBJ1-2	CASSSTGVNYGYTF	TGTGCCAGCAGTTCGACAGGGGTTAACTATGGCTACACCTTC
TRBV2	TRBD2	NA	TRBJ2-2	CASTVLAGGTGELFF	TGTGCCAGCACGGTACTAGCGGGGGGCACCGGGGAGCTGTTTTTT
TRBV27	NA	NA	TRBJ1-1	CASSLREEGTEAFF	TGTGCCAGCAGTCTTCGGGAGGAAGGGACTGAAGCTTTCTTT
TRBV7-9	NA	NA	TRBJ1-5	CASSLGQYGQPQHF	TGTGCCAGCAGCTTAGGCCAGTATGGCCAGCCCCAGCATTTT
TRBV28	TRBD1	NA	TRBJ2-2	CASKSQGAGELFF	TGTGCCAGCAAGTCGCAGGGGGCCGGGGAGCTGTTTTTT
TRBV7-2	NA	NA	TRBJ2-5	CASGSGETQYF	TGTGCCAGCGGTAGTGGAGAGACCCAGTACTTC
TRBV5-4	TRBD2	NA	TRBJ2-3	CASSRGLAGADTQYF	TGTGCCAGCAGCCGAGGACTAGCGGGAGCAGATACGCAGTATTTT
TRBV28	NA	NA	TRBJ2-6	CASSPTGSGANVLTF	TGTGCCAGCAGTCCGACCGGGTCTGGGGCCAACGTCCTGACTTTC
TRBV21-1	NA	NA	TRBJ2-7	CASSNHHAQRRAYEQYF	TGTGCCAGCAGCAACCACCACGCCCAGCGGCGGGCCTACGAGCAGTACTTC
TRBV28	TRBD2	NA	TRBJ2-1	CASSLRLAGGDEQFF	TGTGCCAGCAGTTTAAGACTAGCGGGAGGTGATGAGCAGTTCTTC
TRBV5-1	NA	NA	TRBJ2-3	CASSPVGSSTDTQYF	TGCGCCAGCAGCCCAGTGGGCAGCAGCACAGATACGCAGTATTTT
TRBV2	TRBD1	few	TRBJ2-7	CASSLGTGGPEQYF	TGTGCCAGCAGCCTCGGGACAGGGGGCCCCGAGCAGTACTTC
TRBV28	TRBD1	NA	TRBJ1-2	CASRGGTGGYGYTF	TGTGCCAGCAGGGGCGGGACAGGGGGGTATGGCTACACCTTC
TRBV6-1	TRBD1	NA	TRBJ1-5	CASIRQGTNQPQHF	TGTGCCAGCATCAGACAGGGGACCAATCAGCCCCAGCATTTT
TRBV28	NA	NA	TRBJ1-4	CAGGAGGAVFF	TGTGCCGGGGGAGCGGGAGGGGCGGTGTTTTTT
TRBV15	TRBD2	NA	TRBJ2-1	CATSRSTGGYNEQFF	TGTGCCACCAGCAGATCAACCGGGGGGTACAATGAGCAGTTCTTC
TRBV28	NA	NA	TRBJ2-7	CASFGTPSYEQYF	TGTGCCAGCTTCGGGACACCTTCCTACGAGCAGTACTTC
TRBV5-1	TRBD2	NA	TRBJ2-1	CASSPLAGGVGEQFF	TGCGCCAGCAGCCCACTAGCGGGGGGGGTTGGTGAGCAGTTCTTC
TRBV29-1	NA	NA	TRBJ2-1	CRTEGARNEQFF	TGCAGAACGGAGGGGGCGCGTAATGAGCAGTTCTTC
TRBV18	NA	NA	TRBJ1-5	CASSPPGLNQPQHF	TGTGCCAGCTCACCACCGGGGCTCAATCAGCCCCAGCATTTT
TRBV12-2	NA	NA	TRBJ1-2	CASRLQGANYGYTF	TGTGCAAGTCGCTTACAGGGGGCTAACTATGGCTACACCTTC
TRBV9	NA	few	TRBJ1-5	CASSAPGPGQPQHF	TGTGCCAGCAGCGCTCCAGGGCCTGGGCAGCCCCAGCATTTT
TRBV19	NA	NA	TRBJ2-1	CASSITAGPYNEQFF	TGTGCCAGTAGTATAACGGCGGGACCCTACAATGAGCAGTTCTTC
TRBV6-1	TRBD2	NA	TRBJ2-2	CASSEGAGGPGELFF	TGTGCCAGCAGTGAAGGAGCGGGGGGCCCCGGGGAGCTGTTTTTT
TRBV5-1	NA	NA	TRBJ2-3	CASIAGPSTDTQYF	TGCGCCAGCATCGCGGGACCAAGCACAGATACGCAGTATTTT
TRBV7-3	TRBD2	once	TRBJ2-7	CASSLSGGYEQYF	TGTGCCAGCAGCTTAAGCGGGGGCTACGAGCAGTACTTC
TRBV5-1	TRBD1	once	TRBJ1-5	CASSSGTGIQPQHF	TGCGCCAGCAGCTCCGGGACAGGTATTCAGCCCCAGCATTTT
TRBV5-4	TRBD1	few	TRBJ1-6	CASSYTGANSPLHF	TGTGCCAGCAGTTACACAGGGGCTAATTCACCCCTCCACTTT
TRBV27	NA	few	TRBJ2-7	CASSSAYEQYF	TGTGCCAGCAGTTCCGCCTACGAGCAGTACTTC
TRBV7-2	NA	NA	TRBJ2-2	CASSPGTGELFF	TGTGCCAGCAGCCCCGGTACCGGGGAGCTGTTTTTT
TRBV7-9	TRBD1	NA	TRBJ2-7	CASSPGGYEQYF	TGTGCCAGCAGCCCAGGGGGCTACGAGCAGTACTTC
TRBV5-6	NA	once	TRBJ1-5	CASSLGPLSNQPQHF	TGTGCCAGCAGCTTGGGGCCCCTTAGCAATCAGCCCCAGCATTTT
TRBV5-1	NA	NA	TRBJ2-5	CASSLGVAVRETQYF	TGCGCCAGCAGCTTGGGGGTAGCGGTTAGAGAGACCCAGTACTTC
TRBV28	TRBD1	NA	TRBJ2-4	CATWTGGNLAKNIQYF	TGTGCCACCTGGACAGGGGGTAATCTAGCCAAAAACATTCAGTACTTC
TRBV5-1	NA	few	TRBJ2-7	CASSLEESHEQYF	TGCGCCAGCAGCTTGGAGGAGAGCCACGAGCAGTACTTC
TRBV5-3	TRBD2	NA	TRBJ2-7	CARSLSLAAYEQYF	TGTGCCAGAAGCTTGAGCCTAGCGGCCTACGAGCAGTACTTC
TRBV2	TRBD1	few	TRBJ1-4	CASIMDRGNEKLFF	TGTGCCAGCATTATGGACAGGGGAAATGAAAAACTGTTTTTT
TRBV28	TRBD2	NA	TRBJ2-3	CASSSASAGELDTQYF	TGTGCCAGCAGTTCGGCCTCGGCGGGGGAATTAGATACGCAGTATTTT